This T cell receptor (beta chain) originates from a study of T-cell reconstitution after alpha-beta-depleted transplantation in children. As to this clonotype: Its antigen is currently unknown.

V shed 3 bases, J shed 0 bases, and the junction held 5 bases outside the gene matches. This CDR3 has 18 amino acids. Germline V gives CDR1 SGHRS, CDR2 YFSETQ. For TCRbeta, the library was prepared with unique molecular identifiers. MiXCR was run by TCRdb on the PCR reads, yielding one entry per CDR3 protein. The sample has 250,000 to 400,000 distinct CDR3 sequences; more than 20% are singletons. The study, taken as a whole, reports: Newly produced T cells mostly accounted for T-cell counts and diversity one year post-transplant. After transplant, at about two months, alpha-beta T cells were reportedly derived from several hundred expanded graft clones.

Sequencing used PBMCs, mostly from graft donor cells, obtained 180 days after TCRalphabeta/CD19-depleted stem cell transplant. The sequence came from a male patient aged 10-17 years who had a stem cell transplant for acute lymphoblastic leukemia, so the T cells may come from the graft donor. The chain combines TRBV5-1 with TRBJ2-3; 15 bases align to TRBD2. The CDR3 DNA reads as TGCGCCAGCAGCTCGGGACTAGCGGGAGGTCCTAGCACAGATACGCAGTATTTT. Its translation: CASSSGLAGGPSTDTQYF.